This T cell receptor beta chain was identified during a study of T cells after yellow fever vaccination (dated by TCRdb to the late 2010s). For the study in its entirety: The SMART-Seq v4 Ultra Low Input RNA kit was used to prepare libraries from fractions with low cell numbers. To follow T-cell clones before and after primary and booster YFV17D yellow fever vaccination, bulk TCR alpha and beta repertoires were sequenced over time. Two healthy male donors made up the cohort, one aged 18 to 29 years and the other aged 30 to 40 years. Blood was drawn at multiple timepoints before and after primary and secondary immunization, with bulk PBMC replicates and cell subsets isolated.

Points on this clonotype: This receptor's antigen is unknown. Base-call qualities are not available, and no considerably larger clone is one nucleotide away.

CDR1 and CDR2 (MNHEY, SVGEGT) derive from the germline V gene. A distance of 19 bases separates the germline ends of V and J, which lose 5 bases and 1 base respectively. The CDR3 spans 17 residues, from the cysteine through the phenylalanine. Of the read, only the CDR3 DNA is kept; its 51 bases are in frame from base 1. The full study reports these points: Most clones expanded after primary vaccination were re-detected after the booster (96% of CD4 and approximately 85% of CD8), suggesting broad memory maintenance. The study included only two donors, which limits how far the findings can be generalized. Computational filtering was needed because FACS-sorted repertoires could contain abundant contaminating clonotypes from the bulk population. A small share of clonotypes occurred in both CD4 and CD8 compartments, likely arising from convergent recombination. The secondary T-cell response was weaker than the primary response but faster, peaking on day 5 instead of day 15.

Sequencer: Illumina NovaSeq 6000. TCR cDNA was made using 5'RACE template switching, a step that added a universal primer site and unique molecular identifiers. Priming for cDNA synthesis came from both the TCR alpha and TCR beta constant segments. Libraries were amplified in two PCR steps, with sample barcodes and sequencing adapters added in the second step. Libraries were sequenced on Illumina HiSeq 2500 (2x100 bp) or NovaSeq (2x150 bp). The authors' pipeline ran thus. Reads were demultiplexed and collapsed into UMI consensus sequences with MIGEC, and V(D)J alignment was performed with MiXCR. Clonotypes responding to the vaccine were identified with edgeR on replicate PBMC samples, with the criteria of FDR below 0.01 and a log2 fold change above 5 up to day 15. Each bulk clonotype received a CD4 or CD8 identity based on whether the sequenced CD4 or CD8 repertoire contained that clonotype at higher abundance. The public reads were reprocessed in TCRdb via fastp at Q25 and MiXCR, keeping in-frame beta chains. CDR3 protein duplicates are merged, each entry listing the most common genes and DNA. None of the V and J calls come from the authors' own analysis; TCRdb made them. This sample holds 300,000 to 350,000 distinct CDR3 sequences; approximately 4% were observed only once. The biggest ten clones account for 20% to 25% of the sample.

This specimen's treatment or condition label, per the study, means: live attenuated yellow fever vaccine strain. At each blood-draw timepoint, two biological replicates of bulk PBMCs were obtained. A standard Ficoll-Paque protocol was used to isolate PBMCs from peripheral blood. TriZol was used to extract RNA from bulk PBMCs, from CD4 and CD8 fractions, and from dextramer-positive and dextramer-negative fractions. This TCR was sampled from a man younger than 35 who received the YFV17D yellow fever vaccine. The sample was PBMCs, taken 5 days after the yellow fever booster vaccination. The rearranged chain carries TRBV6-2 or TRBV6-3 and TRBJ2-3; the D gene assignment is perhaps TRBD1 or TRBD2, with each matching 5 bases. The CDR3 in this case is CASSIPGTAPRTDTQYF. Here is the DNA: TGTGCCAGCAGTATTCCCGGGACCGCACCTCGCACAGATACGCAGTATTTT.